This TCR beta chain stems from a study of blood T cell repertoires in COVID-19. The wider study: Spain, Italy and the United States supplied samples that represented acute and convalescent COVID-19. T cells, B-cell-depleted T cells, or PBMCs supplied cDNA or gDNA.

Regarding this clone: Additional DNA sequences in this sample encode the identical CDR3.

Sequencing was performed with immunoSEQ multiplex PCR; in TCRdb, only in-frame clones are kept and a portion is missing. The data show roughly 200,000 clones, approximately 92% seen once. Germline CDR1 is LGHDT and CDR2 is YNNKEL (reference sequence). The CDR3 has 12 residues. V lost 3 bases and J lost 8, with 10 bases in between. Participants, about 18 to 90 years old, spanned 24 US areas. Cohort assignment relied on participant-reported clinical history. This sequence was found in a woman aged 40-49 years with acute COVID-19. Sequenced input: PBMCs or T cells enriched from blood (not recorded which). The chain is built from TRBV3-1 (or the pseudogene TRBV3-2) and TRBJ1-2; no definite D call. The CDR3 protein is CASSQSGGGYTF. DNA of the CDR3: TGTGCCAGCAGCCAGTCGGGTGGCGGCTACACCTTC.